Listed below are T cell receptor beta chains from one sample, sequenced in a study of cytomegalovirus exposure and HLA in healthy donors. Profiled with immunoSEQ multiplex PCR; TCRdb holds only in-frame clones, not every one. The sample has approximately 150,000 clones, about four fifths seen once; the top ten hold 7% to 9%. The specimen was PBMCs. All receptors derive from a male donor in good health and CMV-seropositive. The CDR3 runs from the conserved cysteine through the conserved F or W. The order of the fields is CDR3 protein, CDR3 DNA, J gene, V gene, clone size, D gene. D genes are given only for firm matches. Some rows have no size entry. The others give once, few or many, or a class for an expanded clone.

CASSRESGGVQGYTF,TGCGCCAGCAGCCGCGAAAGCGGGGGGGTACAGGGCTACACCTTC,TRBJ1-2,TRBV5-1,NA,NA
CASSGRANYEQYF,TGTGCCAGCAGCGGGCGGGCGAACTACGAGCAGTACTTC,TRBJ2-7,TRBV7-6,NA,NA
CASSLGDLNTEAFF,TGCGCCAGCAGCTTGGGGGACTTGAACACTGAAGCTTTCTTT,TRBJ1-1,TRBV5-1,NA,NA
CASSQDPSWIRFGEQFF,TGCGCCAGCAGCCAAGACCCTAGCTGGATTCGTTTCGGTGAGCAGTTCTTC,TRBJ2-1,TRBV4-3,NA,NA
CAISGVGGQDGYTF,TGTGCCATCAGTGGAGTCGGAGGACAGGATGGCTACACCTTC,TRBJ1-2,TRBV10-3,NA,TRBD1
CASSDVLAGPSYNEQFF,TGTGCCAGCAGTGACGTACTAGCGGGGCCCTCCTACAATGAGCAGTTCTTC,TRBJ2-1,TRBV2,NA,TRBD2
CASSPTFLAGGPDEQYF,TGTGCCAGCAGCCCGACCTTCCTAGCGGGGGGGCCGGATGAGCAGTACTTC,TRBJ2-7,TRBV9,NA,TRBD2
CTSSLRGGVGGLNYGYTF,TGCACCAGCAGTCTCAGGGGAGGGGTGGGGGGGTTGAACTATGGCTACACCTTC,TRBJ1-2,TRBV1,NA,NA
CASSIDRGNTIYF,TGTGCCAGCAGTATAGACAGGGGAAACACCATATATTTT,TRBJ1-3,TRBV6-6,NA,NA
CAWSAPPGGEAFF,TGTGCCTGGAGTGCACCACCAGGAGGTGAAGCTTTCTTT,TRBJ1-1,TRBV30,once,NA
CASSPGTGNTGELFF,TGTGCCAGCTCACCAGGGACAGGGAACACCGGGGAGCTGTTTTTT,TRBJ2-2,TRBV18,NA,TRBD1
CASSFGQGVTEAFF,TGTGCCAGCAGCTTCGGACAGGGAGTCACTGAAGCTTTCTTT,TRBJ1-1,TRBV7-9,NA,TRBD1
CAWSLTGYETQYF,TGTGCCTGGAGCTTGACAGGGTACGAGACCCAGTACTTC,TRBJ2-5,TRBV30,NA,TRBD1
CASSSGGRETQYF,TGTGCCAGCAGCTCAGGGGGCCGAGAGACCCAGTACTTC,TRBJ2-5,TRBV7-9,NA,TRBD1
CASSLIILQYF,TGTGCCAGCAGTTTGATTATCCTCCAGTATTTT,TRBJ1-3,TRBV6-7,few,NA
CASSPPLKGQVGTEAFF,TGTGCCAGCAGCCCACCGTTGAAGGGGCAGGTGGGCACTGAAGCTTTCTTT,TRBJ1-1,TRBV7-6,NA,NA
CASSTRQGIWNEQFF,TGCGCCAGCAGCACGCGACAGGGAATTTGGAATGAGCAGTTCTTC,TRBJ2-1,TRBV5-1,NA,TRBD1
CASSVGGAGYGYTF,TGTGCCAGCAGTGTTGGGGGGGCGGGCTATGGCTACACCTTC,TRBJ1-2,TRBV2,few,NA
CASSRGARNNEQFF,TGTGCCAGTAGTAGGGGAGCTAGGAACAATGAGCAGTTCTTC,TRBJ2-1,TRBV19,NA,NA
CASSLGLGWVEQYF,TGTGCCAGCAGCTTGGGACTAGGGTGGGTCGAGCAGTACTTC,TRBJ2-7,TRBV11-2,once,TRBD2
CASSLDGYEQYF,TGCGCCAGCAGCTTGGACGGGTACGAGCAGTACTTC,TRBJ2-7,TRBV5-1,NA,NA
CASSPGLLYNEQFF,TGTGCCAGCAGTCCGGGACTCCTCTACAATGAGCAGTTCTTC,TRBJ2-1,TRBV2,NA,NA
CASSEFEDTEAFF,TGCGCCAGCAGTGAGTTCGAGGACACTGAAGCTTTCTTT,TRBJ1-1,TRBV10-2,once,NA